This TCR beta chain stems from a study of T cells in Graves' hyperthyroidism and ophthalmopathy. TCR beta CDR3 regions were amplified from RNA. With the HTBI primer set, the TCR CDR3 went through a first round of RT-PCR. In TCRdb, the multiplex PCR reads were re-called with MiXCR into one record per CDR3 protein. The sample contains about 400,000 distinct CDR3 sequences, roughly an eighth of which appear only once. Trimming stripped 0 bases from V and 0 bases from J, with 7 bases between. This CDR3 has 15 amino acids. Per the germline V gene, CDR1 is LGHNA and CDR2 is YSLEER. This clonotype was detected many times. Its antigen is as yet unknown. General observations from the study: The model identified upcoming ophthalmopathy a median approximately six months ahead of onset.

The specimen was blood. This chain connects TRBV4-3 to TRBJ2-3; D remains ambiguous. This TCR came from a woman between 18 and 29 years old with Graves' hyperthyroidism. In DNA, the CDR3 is TGCGCCAGCAGCCAAGATTTCCCCAGCACAGATACGCAGTATTTT. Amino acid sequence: CASSQDFPSTDTQYF.